This T cell receptor beta chain was captured in a study of early T cells in non-severe SARS-CoV-2 infection. Study at large: The authors sequenced bulk RNA from unsorted whole blood, leaving chains unpaired. Findings and caveats of the study: The VDJdb matching leaned toward anti-spike CD8 responses and overlooked private and CD4 specificities.

Unique molecular identifiers were attached to individual cDNA molecules. TCRdb re-called the 5' RACE reads with MiXCR, one entry per CDR3 protein. The profile shows about 26,000 distinct CDR3 sequences, roughly 4.4% of them singletons. This clonotype has a count of ten or more. What it binds is unknown. V lost 3 bases, J lost 2 bases, and 4 bases stayed unmatched. This CDR3 is built from 14 residues. Germline values: CDR1 MGHRA, CDR2 YSYEKL. Sequenced input: whole blood. V gene TRBV4-1 combines with J gene TRBJ2-7; 7 nucleotides agree with TRBD2. The TCR was taken from an adult who was a healthcare worker with PCR-confirmed SARS-CoV-2 infection or an uninfected control (not recorded which). The CDR3 here is CASSQASGPYEQYF. As DNA, the CDR3 is TGCGCCAGCAGCCAGGCTAGCGGACCCTACGAGCAGTACTTC.